A single sample gave rise to the 5 T cell receptor beta chains below, sequenced in a study of blood T cells in healthy people across ages. Primers used in a second PCR of about 7 to 12 cycles were a sample-barcoded 5' primer and a J-beta primer mix. TCRdb recomputed calls from the 5' RACE reads with MiXCR, one row per CDR3 protein. This sample carries roughly 1.7 million distinct CDR3 sequences, 34% of them seen once, and the ten largest clones take over 9%. Sequences were obtained from blood. The receptor source for this set is a woman aged 25 to 39 in good health.

This clonotype was seen ten or more times. V is TRBV4-2 and J is TRBJ2-7; D might be TRBD1 or TRBD2, each matching 5 bases. The germline CDR1 and CDR2 sequences are LGHNA and YNFKEQ. The CDR3 spans 13 residues. Trimming stripped 0 bases from V and 4 bases from J, with 7 bases between. CDR3: CASSQDGGYEQYF. In DNA, the CDR3 is TGTGCCAGCAGCCAAGATGGGGGTTACGAGCAGTACTTC.

The chain couples TRBV6-5 to TRBJ1-6; D is uncertain. Trimming left V 3 bases short and J 6 bases short, with 15 bases between. This CDR3 region has 16 residues. Germline CDR1 and CDR2: MNHEY and SVGAGI. The DNA for the CDR3 is TGTGCCAGCAGTTATACGACGGGCGGAATTAATTCACCCCTCCACTTT. Amino acid sequence: CASSYTTGGINSPLHF.

V is TRBV5-6 and J is TRBJ1-2, with no clear D. The germline V gene has CDR1 SGHDT and CDR2 YYEEEE. Trimming removed 2 bases from V and 7 bases from J, with 6 bases in between. CDR3 length: 11 amino acids. Here the CDR3 DNA reads TGTGCCAGCAGCTTTAAGGGTGGCTACACCTTC. It yields the protein CASSFKGGYTF. Full variable domain (rest looked up from reference TRBV5-6 and TRBJ1-2): DAGVTQSPTHLIKTRGQQVTLRCSPKSGHDTVSWYQQALGQGPQFIFQYYEEEERQRGNFPDRFSGHQFPNYSSELNVNALLLGDSALYLCASSFKGGYTFGSGTRLTVV.

This sequence joins TRBV10-3 and TRBJ2-5; D is perhaps TRBD2 (6 bases). The assigned J gene may be wrong: the sequence end matches TRBJ2-7 better. Germline V lookup: CDR1 ENHRY, CDR2 SYGVKD. The CDR3 has 16 amino acids. DNA of the CDR3: TGTGCCATCAGTACCATCCAGGGAGGTTTCCCCTACGAGCAGTACTTC. Protein product: CAISTIQGGFPYEQYF.

V gene TRBV18 combines with J gene TRBJ1-1, with 7 bases aligning to TRBD1. Germline-derived CDR1 and CDR2 are KGHSH and LQKENI. The CDR3 covers 15 residues. Trimming at V came to 2 bases and at J to 4 bases, leaving 7 bases not matched to a gene. The CDR3: CASSPFEGAGTEAFF. The CDR3 coding sequence is TGTGCCAGCTCACCATTTGAGGGGGCGGGCACTGAAGCTTTCTTT.